The following is a TCR beta chain sequence with its context. The CDR3 is 15 amino acids. The V segment lost 2 bases and the J segment 3 bases; nucleotides outside the gene matches: 2. CDR1 is KGHSH, CDR2 LQKENI, per germline. This specimen comes from a study of graft-versus-host responses after intestinal transplantation. About the study: Isolated intestinal, liver-intestinal, or multivisceral transplants were what recipients had. For approximately three years after anti-thymocyte globulin induction, all recipients took tacrolimus and steroids.

Produced via immunoSEQ multiplex PCR; TCRdb's table is partial and in-frame only. The data hold around 45,000 clones, with roughly 94% observed a single time. V is TRBV18 and J is TRBJ2-1; TRBD2 matches at 9 bases. The specimen was PBMCs, collected around 48 weeks after intestinal transplant. This receptor was taken from a human patient who received an intestinal transplant, so some T cells may come from the graft donor. The CDR3 DNA sequence: TGTGCCAGCTCACCAGCGGGAGGGGACTACAATGAGCAGTTCTTC. It encodes CASSPAGGDYNEQFF. Variable domain in full (rest from reference TRBV18 and TRBJ2-1): NAGVMQNPRHLVRRRGQEARLRCSPMKGHSHVYWYRQLPEEGLKFMVYLQKENIIDESGMPKERFSAEFPKEGPSILRIQQVVRGDSAAYFCASSPAGGDYNEQFFGPGTRLTVL.